This T cell receptor (beta chain) was recorded in a study of neurological immune-mediated disorders. V was clipped by 2 bases and J by 4 bases, with 9 bases between them. CDR3 size: 13 residues. The cDNA was generated through 5'RACE incorporating 10-nucleotide random UMIs. TCRdb reprocessed the 5' RACE reads with MiXCR, giving one entry per CDR3 protein. The sample lists under 60,000 distinct CDR3 sequences, roughly 15% occurring once. In this sample, this clonotype turned up many times. This chain links TRBV12-3 or TRBV12-4 with TRBJ2-7; maybe TRBD2 (5 bases). The sequence derives from a man in his sixties in good health. The material sequenced was PBMCs. As DNA, the CDR3 is TGTGCCAGCAGTTTAAGTGGAGGATACGAGCAGTACTTC. Its protein product is CASSLSGGYEQYF.